Listed here is a single T cell receptor (beta chain). Its antigen is unknown. With 4 bases clipped from V and 2 bases from J, the junction kept 10 bases outside the gene matches. This CDR3 is built from 17 residues. Germline V gene sequence: CDR1 SGHNT, CDR2 YYREEE (reference sequence). Some clones are missing from TCRdb's copy, which holds only in-frame ones; the method was immunoSEQ multiplex PCR. The sample lists over a million clones, over 95% occurring once. These data belong to a study of shared clonotypes between healthy human individuals. Study-wide results and limits: Among donors, sharing of clonotypes was expected to be affected by sequencing depth.

The chain employs TRBV5-4 and TRBJ2-3, with TRBD2 matching over 10 bases. The sequenced sample was naive CD4+ T cells sorted from blood. Described subset: CD45RA+ positively selected. The sequence was collected from a man between 25 and 39 years old in good health. CDR3 bases: TGTGCCAGCAGCGATCGGGCTAGCGGGAGCTTCACAGATACGCAGTATTTT. Its translation: CASSDRASGSFTDTQYF. Full variable domain (rest looked up from reference TRBV5-4 and TRBJ2-3): ETGVTQSPTHLIKTRGQQVTLRCSSQSGHNTVSWYQQALGQGPQFIFQYYREEENGRGNFPPRFSGLQFPNYSSELNVNALELDDSALYLCASSDRASGSFTDTQYFGPGTRLTVL.